Reported below is one T cell receptor (beta chain). This same CDR3 is encoded by further DNA sequences in the sample. The data derive from a study of blood T cell repertoires in COVID-19. Across the whole study: The analysed material was cDNA or gDNA that came from T cells, B-cell-depleted T cells, or PBMCs.

CDR1 is MNHEY, CDR2 SVGAGI, per germline. The CDR3 runs to 15 residues. Trimming removed 6 bases from V and 0 bases from J, with 12 bases in between. Profiling relied on immunoSEQ multiplex PCR, and the TCRdb table lists in-frame clones only, not all of them. The table has more than 150,000 clones, about four fifths seen once; the top ten hold approximately 0.5%. The TCR originated in a man in his sixties with acute or convalescent COVID-19. The genes are TRBV6-5 and TRBJ1-5; TRBD1 is a possible D gene (5 bases). Sequencing used peripheral blood. This CDR3 is CASRIREYSNQPQHF. Written as DNA, the CDR3 is TGTGCCAGCAGGATCAGGGAATATAGCAATCAGCCCCAGCATTTT.